The clone carrying this T cell receptor beta chain is labeled as medium-sized. Its target is not known. The entry originates in a study of circulating CD8 cells and anti-PD-1 response in melanoma. Study background: Non-responders showed stable or progressive disease; responders showed complete or partial response.

Study-level points and caveats: Expanded sorted subsets were checked for tumor reactivity using peptides.

Each library started from around 15 ng of total RNA using the QIAseq Immune Repertoire TCR panel. TCRdb reprocessed the reads via MiXCR and lists one record per CDR3 protein. The table lists around 200 distinct CDR3 sequences, more than 9% of them singletons, with less than 35% in the top ten. Live CD3+CD8+TCRalphabeta+ cells were sorted into four subsets by PD-1 and/or TIGIT. The sequences come from CD8+ T cells from PBMCs, collected at baseline or after one month of anti-PD-1 therapy (not recorded which). The sequence derives from a human donor with melanoma.

CDR3 region: CASSHGRYSTENEKLFF. CDR3 sequence (DNA): TGTGCCAGCAGCCATGGTAGATACAGCACAGAAAATGAAAAACTGTTTTTT. The V gene is TRBV7-2, the J gene TRBJ1-4; D gene uncertain. The CDR3 runs 17 residues. The ends were cut back, 5 bases at V and 5 bases at J, with 21 bases in the middle. CDR1 is SGHTA, CDR2 FQGNSA, per germline.